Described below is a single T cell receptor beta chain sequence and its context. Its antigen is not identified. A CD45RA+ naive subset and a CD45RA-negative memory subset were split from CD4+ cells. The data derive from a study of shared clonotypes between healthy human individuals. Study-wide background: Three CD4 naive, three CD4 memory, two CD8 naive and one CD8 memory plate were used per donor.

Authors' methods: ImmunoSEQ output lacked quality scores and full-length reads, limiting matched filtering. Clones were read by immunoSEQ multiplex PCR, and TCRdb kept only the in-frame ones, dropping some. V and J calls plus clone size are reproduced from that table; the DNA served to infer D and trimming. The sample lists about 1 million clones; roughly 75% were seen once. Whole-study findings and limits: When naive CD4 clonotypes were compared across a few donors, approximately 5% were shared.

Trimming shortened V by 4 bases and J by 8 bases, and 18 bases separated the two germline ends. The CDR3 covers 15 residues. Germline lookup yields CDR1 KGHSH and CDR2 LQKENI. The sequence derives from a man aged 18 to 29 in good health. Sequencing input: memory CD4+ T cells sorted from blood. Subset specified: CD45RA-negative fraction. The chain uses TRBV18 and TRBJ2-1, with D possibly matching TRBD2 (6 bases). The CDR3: CASSLAGNLGYEQFF. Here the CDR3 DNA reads TGTGCCAGCTCACTCGCGGGGAACCTTGGATATGAGCAGTTCTTC.